This T cell receptor beta chain was observed in a study of T cells after posttransplantation cyclophosphamide. This CDR3 is 13 amino acids long. Germline loops: CDR1 SGHVS, CDR2 FQNEAQ. Trimming removed 1 base from V and 8 bases from J, with 11 bases in between. Clones were sequenced by immunoSEQ multiplex PCR, and TCRdb holds only the in-frame ones, with some missing. This sample has around 30,000 clones, each found more than once. Study-wide points: After PTCy, TRB diversity resembled that of CNI/methotrexate controls.

This related bone marrow graft donor gave peripheral blood on the day of marrow donation. About this clone: The antigen is undetermined.

This chain joins TRBV7-8 and TRBJ1-2; D gene unclear. The specimen sequenced was PBMCs. This clonotype was sampled from a woman aged 55-69 years in good health, CMV-negative, and a related stem cell transplant donor. CDR3 nucleotides: TGTGCCAGCAGCTTAGAGGTCAGGTTGGGCTACACCTTC. This gives the protein CASSLEVRLGYTF.